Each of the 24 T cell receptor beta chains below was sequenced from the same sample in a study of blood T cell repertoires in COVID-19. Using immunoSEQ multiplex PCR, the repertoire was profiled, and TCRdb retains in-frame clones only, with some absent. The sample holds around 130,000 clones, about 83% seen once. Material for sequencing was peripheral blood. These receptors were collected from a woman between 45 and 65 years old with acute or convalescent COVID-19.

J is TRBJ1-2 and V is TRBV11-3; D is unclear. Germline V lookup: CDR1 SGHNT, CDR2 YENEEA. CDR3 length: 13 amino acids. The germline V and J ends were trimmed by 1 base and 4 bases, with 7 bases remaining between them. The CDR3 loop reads CASSLGDTYGYTF. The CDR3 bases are TGTGCCAGCAGCTTAGGCGACACCTATGGCTACACCTTC.

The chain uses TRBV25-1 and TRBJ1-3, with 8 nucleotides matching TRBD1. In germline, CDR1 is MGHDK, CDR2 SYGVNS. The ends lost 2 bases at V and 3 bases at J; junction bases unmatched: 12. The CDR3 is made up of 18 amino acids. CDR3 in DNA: TGTGCCAGCAGTGAAATGGGGACAGGAAAATTACTTGGAAACACCATATATTTT. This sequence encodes CASSEMGTGKLLGNTIYF.

Here the CDR3 DNA reads TGTGCCAGTAGTATGTTCGGGGACAAAACTGAAGCTTTCTTT. This gives the protein CASSMFGDKTEAFF. The V and J genes are TRBV19 and TRBJ1-1; TRBD1 is a possible D gene (6 bases). Germline V gives CDR1 LNHDA, CDR2 SQIVND (reference sequence). Trimming removed 3 bases from V and 5 bases from J, with 13 bases in between. CDR3 size: 14 residues.

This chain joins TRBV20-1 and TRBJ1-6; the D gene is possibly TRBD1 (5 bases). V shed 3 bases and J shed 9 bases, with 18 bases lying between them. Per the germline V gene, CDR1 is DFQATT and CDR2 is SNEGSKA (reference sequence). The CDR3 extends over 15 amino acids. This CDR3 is CSASPGGRDSSPLHF. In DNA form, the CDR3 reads TGCAGTGCTAGTCCGGGGGGGAGGGATAGTTCACCCCTCCACTTT.

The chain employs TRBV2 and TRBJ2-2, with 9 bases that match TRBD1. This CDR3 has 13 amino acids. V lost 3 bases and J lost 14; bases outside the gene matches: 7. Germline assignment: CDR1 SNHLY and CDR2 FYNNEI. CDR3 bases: TGTGCCAGCAGTGACCCGGGACAGGGTTTTCTGTTTTTT. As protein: CASSDPGQGFLFF.

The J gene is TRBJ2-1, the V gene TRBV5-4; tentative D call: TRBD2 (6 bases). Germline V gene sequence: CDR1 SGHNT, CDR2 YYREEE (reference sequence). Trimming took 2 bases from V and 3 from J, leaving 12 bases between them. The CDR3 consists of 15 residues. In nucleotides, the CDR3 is TGTGCCAGCAGCTTCGACGGGAGAATCTACAATGAGCAGTTCTTC. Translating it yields CASSFDGRIYNEQFF.

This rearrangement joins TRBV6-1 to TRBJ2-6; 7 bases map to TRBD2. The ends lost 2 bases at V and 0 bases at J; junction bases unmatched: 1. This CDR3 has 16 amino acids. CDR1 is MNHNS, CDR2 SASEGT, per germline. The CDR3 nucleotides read TGTGCCAGCAGTGAATCTAGCGGCTCTGGGGCCAACGTCCTGACTTTC. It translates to CASSESSGSGANVLTF.

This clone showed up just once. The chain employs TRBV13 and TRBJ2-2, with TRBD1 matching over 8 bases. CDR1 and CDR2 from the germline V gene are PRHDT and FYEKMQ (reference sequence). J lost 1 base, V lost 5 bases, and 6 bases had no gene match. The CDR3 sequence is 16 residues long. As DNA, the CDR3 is TGTGCCAGCAGCCCCATGGGACAGGAGAACACCGGGGAGCTGTTTTTT. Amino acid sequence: CASSPMGQENTGELFF. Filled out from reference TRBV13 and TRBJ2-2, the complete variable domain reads AAGVIQSPRHLIKEKRETATLKCYPIPRHDTVYWYQQGPGQDPQFLISFYEKMQSDKGSIPDRFSAQQFSDYHSELNMSSLELGDSALYFCASSPMGQENTGELFFGEGSRLTVL.

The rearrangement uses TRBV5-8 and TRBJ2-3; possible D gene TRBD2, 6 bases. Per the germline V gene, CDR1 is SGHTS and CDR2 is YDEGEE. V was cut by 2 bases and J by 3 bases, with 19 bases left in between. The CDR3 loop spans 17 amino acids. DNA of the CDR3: TGTGCCAGCAGCTTAGGGACTCCTTGGGCGGGGACAGATACGCAGTATTTT. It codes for CASSLGTPWAGTDTQYF.

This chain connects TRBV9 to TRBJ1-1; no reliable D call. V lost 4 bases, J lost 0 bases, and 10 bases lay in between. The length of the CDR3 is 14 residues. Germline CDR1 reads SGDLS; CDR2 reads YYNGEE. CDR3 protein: CASSPRELNTEAFF. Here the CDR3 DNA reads TGTGCCAGCAGCCCCCGGGAGTTGAACACTGAAGCTTTCTTT.

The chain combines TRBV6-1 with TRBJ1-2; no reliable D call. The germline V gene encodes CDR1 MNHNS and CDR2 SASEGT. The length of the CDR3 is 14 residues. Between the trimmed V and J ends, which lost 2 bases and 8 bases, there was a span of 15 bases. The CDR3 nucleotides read TGTGCCAGCAGTGAATTTGGTTCCCGGTGGGGCTACACCTTC. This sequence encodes CASSEFGSRWGYTF.

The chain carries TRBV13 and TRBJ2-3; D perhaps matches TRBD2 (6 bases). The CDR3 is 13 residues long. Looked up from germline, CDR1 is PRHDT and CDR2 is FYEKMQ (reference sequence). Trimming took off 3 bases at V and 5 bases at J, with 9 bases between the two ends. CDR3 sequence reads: CASSFPSVDTQYF. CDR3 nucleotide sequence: TGTGCCAGCAGCTTCCCTAGCGTAGATACGCAGTATTTT.

CDR3 amino acids: CASSLASQGGTEAFF. The CDR3 bases are TGTGCCAGCAGCTTAGCCTCACAGGGGGGTACTGAAGCTTTCTTT. V and J are TRBV7-9 and TRBJ1-1; 8 bases are shared with TRBD1. The CDR3 sequence is 15 residues long. With V trimmed by 0 bases and J by 5 bases, 5 bases remained unmatched. The germline V gene encodes CDR1 SEHNR and CDR2 FQNEAQ (reference sequence).

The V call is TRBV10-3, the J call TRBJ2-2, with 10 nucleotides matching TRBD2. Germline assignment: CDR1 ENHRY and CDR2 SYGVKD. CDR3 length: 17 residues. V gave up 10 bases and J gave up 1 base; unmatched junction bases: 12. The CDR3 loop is CATSASSGRGNTGELFF. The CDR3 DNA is TGTGCCACGTCTGCCTCTAGCGGGAGAGGGAACACCGGGGAGCTGTTTTTT.

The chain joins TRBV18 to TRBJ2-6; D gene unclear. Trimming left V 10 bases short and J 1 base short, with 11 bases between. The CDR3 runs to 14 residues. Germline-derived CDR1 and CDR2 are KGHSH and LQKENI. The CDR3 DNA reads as TGTGCCATCCCTTCCCTTTCTGGGGCCAACGTCCTGACTTTC. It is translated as CAIPSLSGANVLTF.

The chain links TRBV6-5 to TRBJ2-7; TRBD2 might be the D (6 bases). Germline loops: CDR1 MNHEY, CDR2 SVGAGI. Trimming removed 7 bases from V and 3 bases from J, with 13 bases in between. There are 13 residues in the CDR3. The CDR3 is CASKRDSHYEQYF. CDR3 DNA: TGTGCCAGCAAAAGGGACTCCCACTACGAGCAGTACTTC.

Here the CDR3 DNA reads TGTGCCAGCAGCCTTATCTTTTACAGGACAGGGTCAAGATATGGCTACACCTTC. This gives the protein CASSLIFYRTGSRYGYTF. The rearrangement joins TRBV5-4 to TRBJ1-2; 8 bases fit TRBD1. The CDR3 has 18 residues. V dropped 4 bases and J dropped 5; count of bases not matched to a gene: 19. Germline assignment: CDR1 SGHNT and CDR2 YYREEE (reference sequence).

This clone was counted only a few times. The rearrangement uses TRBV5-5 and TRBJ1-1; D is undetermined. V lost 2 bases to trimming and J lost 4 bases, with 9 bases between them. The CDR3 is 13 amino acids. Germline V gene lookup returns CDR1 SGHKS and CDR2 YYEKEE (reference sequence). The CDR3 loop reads CASSFSSLTEAFF. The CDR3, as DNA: TGTGCCAGCAGCTTTAGTTCTCTCACTGAAGCTTTCTTT.

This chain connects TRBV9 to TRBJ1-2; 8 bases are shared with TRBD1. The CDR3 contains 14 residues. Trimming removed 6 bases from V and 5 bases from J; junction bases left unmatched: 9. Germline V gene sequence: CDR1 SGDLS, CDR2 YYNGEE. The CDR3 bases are TGTGCCAGCACCCGACAGGGGACTCGGTATGGCTACACCTTC. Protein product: CASTRQGTRYGYTF.

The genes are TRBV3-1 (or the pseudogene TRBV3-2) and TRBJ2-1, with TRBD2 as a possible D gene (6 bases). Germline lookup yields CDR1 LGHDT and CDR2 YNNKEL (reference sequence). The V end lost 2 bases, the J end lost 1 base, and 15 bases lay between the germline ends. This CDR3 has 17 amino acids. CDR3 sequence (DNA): TGTGCCAGCAGCCAATCCTCCCGGGGGAGATCCTACAATGAGCAGTTCTTC. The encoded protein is CASSQSSRGRSYNEQFF.

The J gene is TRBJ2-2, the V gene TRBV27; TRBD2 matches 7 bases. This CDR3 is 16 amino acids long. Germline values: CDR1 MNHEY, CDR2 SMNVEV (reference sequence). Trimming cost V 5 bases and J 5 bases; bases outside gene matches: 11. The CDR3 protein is CASSPPGGRGTGELFF. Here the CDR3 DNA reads TGTGCCAGCAGTCCCCCTGGCGGGAGAGGGACCGGGGAGCTGTTTTTT.

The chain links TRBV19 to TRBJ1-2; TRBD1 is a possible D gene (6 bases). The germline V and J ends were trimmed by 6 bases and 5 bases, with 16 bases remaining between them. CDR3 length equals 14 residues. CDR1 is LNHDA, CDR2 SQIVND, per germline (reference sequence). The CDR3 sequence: CASRDNRVGYGYTF. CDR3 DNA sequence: TGTGCCAGTAGGGACAACAGGGTAGGGTATGGCTACACCTTC.

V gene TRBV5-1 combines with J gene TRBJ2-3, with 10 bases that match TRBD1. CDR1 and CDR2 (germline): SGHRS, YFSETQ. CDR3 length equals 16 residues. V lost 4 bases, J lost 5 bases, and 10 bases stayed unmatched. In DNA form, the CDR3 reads TGCGCCAGCAGCGGCACCGGGACAGGGGTGGGAGATACGCAGTATTTT. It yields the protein CASSGTGTGVGDTQYF. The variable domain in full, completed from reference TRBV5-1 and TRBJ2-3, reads KAGVTQTPRYLIKTRGQQVTLSCSPISGHRSVSWYQQTPGQGLQFLFEYFSETQRNKGNFPGRFSGRQFSNSRSEMNVSTLELGDSALYLCASSGTGTGVGDTQYFGPGTRLTVL.

The CDR3 coding sequence is TGTGCCAGCAGTCTTGACAAAGGCAGCAATCAGCCCCAGCATTTT. It specifies CASSLDKGSNQPQHF. The chain recombines TRBV4-2 with TRBJ1-5, with D uncertain. This CDR3 spans 15 amino acids. The V end lost 6 bases, the J end lost 1 base, and 13 bases lay between the germline ends. Looked up from germline, CDR1 is LGHNA and CDR2 is YNFKEQ.